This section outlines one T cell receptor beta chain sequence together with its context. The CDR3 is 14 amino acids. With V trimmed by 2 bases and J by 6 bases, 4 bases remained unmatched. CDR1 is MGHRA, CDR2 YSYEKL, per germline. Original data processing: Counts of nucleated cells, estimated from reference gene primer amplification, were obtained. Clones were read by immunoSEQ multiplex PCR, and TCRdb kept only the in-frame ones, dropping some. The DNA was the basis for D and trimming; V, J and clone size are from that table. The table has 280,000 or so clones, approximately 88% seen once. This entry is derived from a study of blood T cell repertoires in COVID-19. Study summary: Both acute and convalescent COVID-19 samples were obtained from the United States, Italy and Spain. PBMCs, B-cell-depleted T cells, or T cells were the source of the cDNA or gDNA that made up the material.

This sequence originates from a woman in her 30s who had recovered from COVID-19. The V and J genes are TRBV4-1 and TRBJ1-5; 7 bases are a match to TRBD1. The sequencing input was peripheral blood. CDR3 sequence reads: CASSQTGAGQPQHF. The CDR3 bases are TGCGCCAGCAGCCAAACAGGGGCGGGTCAGCCCCAGCATTTT.